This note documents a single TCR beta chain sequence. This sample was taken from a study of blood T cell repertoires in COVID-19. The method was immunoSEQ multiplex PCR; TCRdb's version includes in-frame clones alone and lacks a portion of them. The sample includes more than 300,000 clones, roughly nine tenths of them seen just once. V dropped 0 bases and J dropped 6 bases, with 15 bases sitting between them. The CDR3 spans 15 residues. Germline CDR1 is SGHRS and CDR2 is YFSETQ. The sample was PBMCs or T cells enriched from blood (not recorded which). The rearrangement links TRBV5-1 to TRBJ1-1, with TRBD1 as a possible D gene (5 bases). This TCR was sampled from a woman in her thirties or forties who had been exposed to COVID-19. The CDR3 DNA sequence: TGCGCCAGCAGCTTGGGCATGCAGGGATGGGCTGAAGCTTTCTTT. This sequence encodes CASSLGMQGWAEAFF.